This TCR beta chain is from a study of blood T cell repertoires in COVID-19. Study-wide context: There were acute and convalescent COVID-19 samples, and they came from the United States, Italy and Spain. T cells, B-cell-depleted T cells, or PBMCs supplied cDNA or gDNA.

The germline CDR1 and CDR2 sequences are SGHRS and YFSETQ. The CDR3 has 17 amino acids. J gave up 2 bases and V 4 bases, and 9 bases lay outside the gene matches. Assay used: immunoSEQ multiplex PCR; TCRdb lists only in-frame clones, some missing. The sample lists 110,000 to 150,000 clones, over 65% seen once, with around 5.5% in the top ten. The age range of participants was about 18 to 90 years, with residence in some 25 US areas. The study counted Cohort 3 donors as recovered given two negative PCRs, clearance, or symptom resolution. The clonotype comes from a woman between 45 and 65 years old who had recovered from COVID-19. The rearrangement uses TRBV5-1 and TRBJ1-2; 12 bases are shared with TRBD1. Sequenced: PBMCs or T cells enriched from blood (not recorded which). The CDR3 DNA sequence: TGCGCCAGCAGCCCTTCCGCGGGACAGGGGGCCAACTATGGCTACACCTTC. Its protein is CASSPSAGQGANYGYTF.